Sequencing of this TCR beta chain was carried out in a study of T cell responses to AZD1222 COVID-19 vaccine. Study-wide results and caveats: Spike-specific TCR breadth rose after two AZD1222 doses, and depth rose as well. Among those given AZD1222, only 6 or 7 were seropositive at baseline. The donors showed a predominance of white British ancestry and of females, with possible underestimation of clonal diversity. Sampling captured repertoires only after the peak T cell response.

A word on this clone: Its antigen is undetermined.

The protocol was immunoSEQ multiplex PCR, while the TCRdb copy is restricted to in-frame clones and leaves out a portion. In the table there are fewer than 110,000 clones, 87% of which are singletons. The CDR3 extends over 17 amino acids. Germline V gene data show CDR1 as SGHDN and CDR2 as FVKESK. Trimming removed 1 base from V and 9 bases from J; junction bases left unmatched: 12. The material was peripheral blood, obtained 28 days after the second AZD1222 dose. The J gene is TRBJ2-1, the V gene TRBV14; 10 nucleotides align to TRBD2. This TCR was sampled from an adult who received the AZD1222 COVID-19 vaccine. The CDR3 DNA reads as TGTGCCAGCAGCCAAGGGGCACTAGCGGGAAAAATCAGTGAGCAGTTCTTC. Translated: CASSQGALAGKISEQFF.